The clone carrying this T cell receptor beta chain was found a few times. The antigen is undetermined. V lost 4 bases and J 8 bases, leaving 13 bases between the germline ends. Germline assignment: CDR1 SGDLS and CDR2 YYNGEE. This CDR3 is built from 14 residues. cDNA prepared by RNA extraction and subsequent reverse transcription served as the template for sequencing. Using immunoSEQ multiplex PCR, the repertoire was profiled, and TCRdb retains in-frame clones only, with some absent. This sample has around 140,000 clones, with around 50% found just once. The data were taken from a study of CD8+ T cells in alopecia areata. Study information: Each of the treated patients was given oral tofacitinib, 5 to 10 mg twice daily, for moderate-to-severe alopecia areata. A 6-month period off drug followed tofacitinib, which lasted 6 to 18 months. General study points: Possibly because of HLA-related factors, TCR sharing was less clear across patients than in mice. Lesional scalp, notably in alopecia totalis/universalis, had clonality above that of normal scalp.

The material was CD4+ T cells sorted from blood, obtained at week 0. The V gene is TRBV9, the J gene TRBJ1-6, with D uncertain. The sequence came from a human donor with alopecia areata. CDR3 amino acids: CASSLDVGDSPLHF. The DNA for the CDR3 is TGTGCCAGCAGCCTAGACGTAGGCGATTCACCCCTCCACTTT.